This passage covers 19 T cell receptor beta chains from one sample sequenced in a study of T cell repertoires in cytomegalovirus infection. Using its own MiXCR run on the reads, TCRdb lists one record per CDR3 protein. The repertoire holds under 350,000 distinct CDR3 sequences, with over 7.5% as singletons. What was sequenced was PBMCs. These receptors came from a human donor in good health (CMV status not recorded). Some clones in this sample may be carry-over from other donors' samples.

In this sample, this clonotype turned up many times. The rearrangement uses TRBV29-1 and TRBJ2-3, with D maybe TRBD1 (8 bases). CDR3 length equals 13 residues. Germline lookup yields CDR1 SQVTM and CDR2 ANQGSEA. The V and J ends lost 7 bases and 3 bases respectively, with 14 bases between them. The CDR3 region has the DNA TGCAGCGGATACAGGGGGGGTACAGATACGCAGTATTTT. Protein sequence: CSGYRGGTDTQYF.

The chain carries TRBV29-1 and TRBJ1-1; D perhaps matches TRBD1 (5 bases). This CDR3 comprises 13 residues. Trimming pared 7 bases from V and 3 bases from J, leaving 15 bases between. The V gene's germline CDR1 is SQVTM and CDR2 ANQGSEA. The CDR3 loop reads CSAARGPDTEAFF. The CDR3 DNA follows: TGCAGCGCCGCGAGGGGTCCCGACACTGAAGCTTTCTTT.

There are a few counts of this clonotype. The J gene is TRBJ2-3, the V gene TRBV7-9; tentative D call: TRBD2 (5 bases). Germline V CDR1 and CDR2: SEHNR, FQNEAQ (reference sequence). The germline V and J ends were trimmed by 8 bases and 3 bases, with 12 bases remaining between them. The CDR3 runs 13 residues. CDR3 DNA: TGTGCCAGCCGCGAGGGTTTAACAGATACGCAGTATTTT. It encodes CASREGLTDTQYF.

This clonotype has a count of ten or more. The chain is built from TRBV12-3 or TRBV12-4 and TRBJ1-1, with D tentatively TRBD1 (5 bases). The CDR3 runs 13 residues. V was clipped by 3 bases and J by 5 bases, with 10 bases between them. The CDR3 loop reads CASSFRGGTEAFF. The CDR3 region has the DNA TGTGCCAGCAGTTTTAGGGGAGGTACTGAAGCTTTCTTT.

This clonotype was seen at least ten times. J is TRBJ2-4 and V is TRBV7-6, with a tentative D call TRBD1 (6 bases). CDR1 and CDR2 (germline): SGHVS, FNYEAQ. Trimming shortened V by 5 bases and J by 2 bases, and 19 bases separated the two germline ends. This CDR3 region has 17 residues. Here the CDR3 reads CASSPRRNTGTKNIQYF. The DNA for the CDR3 is TGTGCCAGCAGCCCACGGCGGAACACAGGGACCAAAAACATTCAGTACTTC.

The chain is built from TRBV20-1 and TRBJ2-7; the D call may be TRBD1 or TRBD2 (5 bases each). Germline lookup yields CDR1 DFQATT and CDR2 SNEGSKA (reference sequence). This CDR3 region has 14 residues. V lost 1 base and J lost 7, with 17 bases in between. The CDR3 spells CSARVGAGRGEQYF. The CDR3 DNA follows: TGCAGTGCTAGAGTCGGGGCAGGGAGAGGGGAGCAGTACTTC.

There are many counts of this clonotype. V and J are TRBV7-8 and TRBJ2-1; D gene uncertain. CDR1 is SGHVS and CDR2 is FQNEAQ in the germline V gene. CDR3 length: 15 residues. V was clipped by 6 bases and J by 12 bases, with 24 bases between them. CDR3 nucleotide sequence: TGTGCCAGCAGGGATGTGCCCGCCGGGCCCCTAGGGCAGTTCTTC. It translates to CASRDVPAGPLGQFF.

This clonotype was seen a handful of times. V and J are TRBV14 and TRBJ1-5; no reliable D call. Germline-derived CDR1 and CDR2 are SGHDN and FVKESK. The CDR3 spans 15 residues. V was shortened by 4 bases and J by 0 bases, with 10 bases between the two germline ends. The CDR3 sequence: CASSRGGGSNQPQHF. The CDR3 coding sequence is TGTGCCAGCAGCCGAGGCGGAGGTAGCAATCAGCCCCAGCATTTT.

The J gene is TRBJ2-5, the V gene TRBV7-6, with 9 positions matching TRBD1. Germline CDR1 reads SGHVS; CDR2 reads FNYEAQ. J gave up 5 bases and V 5 bases, and 12 bases lay outside the gene matches. This CDR3 contains 16 residues. The CDR3 nucleotides read TGTGCCAGCAGCGCCCGGGACAGGGAATCGCCTGAGACCCAGTACTTC. Its protein product is CASSARDRESPETQYF.

This chain links TRBV19 with TRBJ1-2; TRBD1 is a possible D gene (5 bases). The CDR3 length is 14 residues. Germline V gene sequence: CDR1 LNHDA, CDR2 SQIVND (reference sequence). Trimming pared 6 bases from V and 1 base from J, leaving 12 bases between. In nucleotides, the CDR3 is TGTGCCAGTAGGTACTCGACAGTTAACTATGGCTACACCTTC. This codes for CASRYSTVNYGYTF.

The V and J genes are TRBV6-2 or TRBV6-3 and TRBJ2-4, with D tentatively TRBD2 (5 bases). CDR1 is MNHEY, CDR2 SVGEGT, per germline. This CDR3 has 13 residues. V lost 6 bases and J 2 bases, leaving 8 bases between the germline ends. The CDR3 protein is CASREDTKNIQYF. CDR3 nucleotide sequence: TGTGCCAGCAGGGAGGATACCAAAAACATTCAGTACTTC.

The sample holds a few counts of this clonotype. The V gene is TRBV20-1, the J gene TRBJ1-3; the D is unclear. The CDR3 consists of 16 residues. Trimming removed 3 bases from V and 4 bases from J, with 19 bases in between. Germline assignment: CDR1 DFQATT and CDR2 SNEGSKA (reference sequence). The CDR3 sequence is CSASGPRNIFGNTIYF. DNA of the CDR3: TGCAGTGCTAGCGGTCCAAGGAATATTTTCGGAAACACCATATATTTT.

In this sample, this clonotype turned up a few times. V and J are TRBV20-1 and TRBJ2-2; D gene unclear. CDR3 size: 15 residues. Trimming removed 1 base from V and 5 bases from J, with 14 bases in between. Germline loops: CDR1 DFQATT, CDR2 SNEGSKA (reference sequence). The DNA for the CDR3 is TGCAGTGCTAGAGCGCGGCCCACCCCTACCGGGGAGCTGTTTTTT. Translating it yields CSARARPTPTGELFF.

This clonotype was recorded many times. The gene calls are TRBV7-2 and TRBJ2-2, with 10 bases identical to TRBD2. The CDR3 is 14 amino acids. Germline V gene data show CDR1 as SGHTA and CDR2 as FQGNSA. The V and J ends lost 5 bases and 6 bases, in that order; junction bases with no gene match: 3. The CDR3 region is CASSAGLAAGELFF. The CDR3, as DNA: TGTGCCAGCAGCGCCGGACTAGCGGCCGGGGAGCTGTTTTTT.

This clonotype has more than one count but fewer than ten. This rearrangement joins TRBV19 to TRBJ1-1; D not resolved. This CDR3 region has 15 residues. Germline lookup yields CDR1 LNHDA and CDR2 SQIVND (reference sequence). The V gene lost 3 bases and the J gene lost 6 bases, with 17 bases spanning the gap. Here the CDR3 reads CASSMAGGLKSEAFF. In nucleotides, the CDR3 is TGTGCCAGTAGTATGGCGGGAGGGCTGAAATCTGAAGCTTTCTTT.

This clonotype was seen only a few times. V is TRBV7-2 and J is TRBJ2-2, with D tentatively TRBD2 (7 bases). The CDR3 has 16 amino acids. Germline CDR1 and CDR2: SGHTA and FQGNSA. Trimming stripped 4 bases from V and 5 bases from J, with 17 bases between. DNA for the CDR3: TGTGCCAGCAGCTCGGAGGGGGGGGCAGGGACCGGGGAGCTGTTTTTT. Residues: CASSSEGGAGTGELFF. Full variable domain (remainder filled in from reference TRBV7-2 and TRBJ2-2): GAGVSQSPSNKVTEKGKDVELRCDPISGHTALYWYRQSLGQGLEFLIYFQGNSAPDKSGLPSDRFSAERTGGSVSTLTIQRTQQEDSAVYLCASSSEGGAGTGELFFGEGSRLTVL.

This sequence joins TRBV6-5 and TRBJ2-1, with 14 bases that match TRBD2. CDR3 size: 17 residues. Germline lookup yields CDR1 MNHEY and CDR2 SVGAGI. V trimming: 6 bases; J trimming: 8 bases; junction bases outside the gene matches: 12. Written as DNA, the CDR3 is TGTGCCAGCAGAGGGGCGTTGACTAGCGGGAGGGCCCATGAGCAGTTCTTC. This gives the protein CASRGALTSGRAHEQFF.

This clonotype was counted a few times. The rearrangement links TRBV20-1 to TRBJ1-2; D is unclear. The CDR3 covers 13 residues. Germline values: CDR1 DFQATT, CDR2 SNEGSKA (reference sequence). V lost 5 bases and J 6 bases, leaving 16 bases between the germline ends. CDR3 residues: CSAEDIPGNGYTF. Here the CDR3 DNA reads TGCAGTGCTGAAGATATCCCGGGGAATGGCTACACCTTC.

This clonotype was detected a few times. V and J are TRBV12-3 or TRBV12-4 and TRBJ2-7, with 8 bases that match TRBD2. The CDR3 length is 15 residues. After removal of 5 bases from V and 3 bases from J, the junction contained 9 bases not matched to a gene. CDR3 residues: CASSPQVAGYYEQYF. The CDR3 DNA sequence: TGTGCCAGCAGTCCCCAGGTAGCGGGGTACTACGAGCAGTACTTC.